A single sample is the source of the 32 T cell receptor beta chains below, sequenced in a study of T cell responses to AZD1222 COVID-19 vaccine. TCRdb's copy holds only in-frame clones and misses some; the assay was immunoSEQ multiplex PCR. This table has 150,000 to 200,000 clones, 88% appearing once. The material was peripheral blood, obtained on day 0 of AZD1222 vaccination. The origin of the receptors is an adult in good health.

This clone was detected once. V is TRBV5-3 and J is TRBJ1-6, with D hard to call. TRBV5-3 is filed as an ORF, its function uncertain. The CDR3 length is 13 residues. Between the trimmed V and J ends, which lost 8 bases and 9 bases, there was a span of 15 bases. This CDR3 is CARDGYSVSPLHF. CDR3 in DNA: TGTGCCAGGGACGGATATTCAGTTTCACCCCTCCACTTT.

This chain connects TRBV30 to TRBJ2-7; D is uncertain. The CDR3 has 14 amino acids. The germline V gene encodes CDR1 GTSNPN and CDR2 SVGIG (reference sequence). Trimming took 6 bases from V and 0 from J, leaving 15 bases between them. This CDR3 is CACRNEAFSYEQYF. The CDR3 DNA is TGTGCCTGCCGAAACGAGGCTTTCTCCTACGAGCAGTACTTC.

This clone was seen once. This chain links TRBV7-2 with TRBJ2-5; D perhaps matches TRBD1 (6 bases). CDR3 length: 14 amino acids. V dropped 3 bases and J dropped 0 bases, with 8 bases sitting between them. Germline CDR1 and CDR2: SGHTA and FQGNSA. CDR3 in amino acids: CASSFQGYQETQYF. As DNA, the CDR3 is TGTGCCAGCAGCTTCCAGGGGTACCAAGAGACCCAGTACTTC. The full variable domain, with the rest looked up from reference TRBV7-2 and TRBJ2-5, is GAGVSQSPSNKVTEKGKDVELRCDPISGHTALYWYRQSLGQGLEFLIYFQGNSAPDKSGLPSDRFSAERTGGSVSTLTIQRTQQEDSAVYLCASSFQGYQETQYFGPGTRLLVL.

The CDR3 DNA reads TGTGCCAGTACCCCCGCAGGGCTGAACACTGAAGCTTTCTTT. This sequence encodes CASTPAGLNTEAFF. V and J are TRBV19 and TRBJ1-1; tentative D call: TRBD1 (5 bases). Germline V gene sequence: CDR1 LNHDA, CDR2 SQIVND (reference sequence). This CDR3 contains 14 residues. The V and J ends lost 7 bases and 0 bases respectively, with 12 bases between them.

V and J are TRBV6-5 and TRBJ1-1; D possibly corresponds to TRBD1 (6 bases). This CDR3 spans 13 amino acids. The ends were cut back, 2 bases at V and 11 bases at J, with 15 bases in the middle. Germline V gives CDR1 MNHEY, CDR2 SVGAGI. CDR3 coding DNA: TGTGCCAGCAGTTACGGGCACGGGGGCCGGGCTTTCTTT. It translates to CASSYGHGGRAFF.

The DNA for the CDR3 is TGTGCCAGCAGCGTCCGGGCCCACCCTGCCTACGAGCAGTACTTC. It codes for CASSVRAHPAYEQYF. The J gene is TRBJ2-7, the V gene TRBV11-2; D is unresolved. Germline V lookup: CDR1 SGHAT, CDR2 FQNNGV. CDR3 length equals 15 residues. Trimming removed 5 bases from V and 2 bases from J, with 16 bases in between.

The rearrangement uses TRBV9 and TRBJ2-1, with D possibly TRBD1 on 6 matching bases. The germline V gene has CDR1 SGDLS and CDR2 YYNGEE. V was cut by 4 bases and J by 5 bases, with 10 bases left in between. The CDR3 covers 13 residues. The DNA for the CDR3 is TGTGCCAGCAGCTTGGGGGCCAACAATGAGCAGTTCTTC. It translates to CASSLGANNEQFF.

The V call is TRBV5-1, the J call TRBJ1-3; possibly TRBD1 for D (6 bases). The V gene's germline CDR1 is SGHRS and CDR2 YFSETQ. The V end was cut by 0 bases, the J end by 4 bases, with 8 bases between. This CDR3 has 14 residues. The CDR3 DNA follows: TGCGCCAGCAGCTTGGATGGACAGGGAAACACCATATATTTT. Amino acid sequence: CASSLDGQGNTIYF. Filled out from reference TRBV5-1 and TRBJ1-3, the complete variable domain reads KAGVTQTPRYLIKTRGQQVTLSCSPISGHRSVSWYQQTPGQGLQFLFEYFSETQRNKGNFPGRFSGRQFSNSRSEMNVSTLELGDSALYLCASSLDGQGNTIYFGEGSWLTVV.

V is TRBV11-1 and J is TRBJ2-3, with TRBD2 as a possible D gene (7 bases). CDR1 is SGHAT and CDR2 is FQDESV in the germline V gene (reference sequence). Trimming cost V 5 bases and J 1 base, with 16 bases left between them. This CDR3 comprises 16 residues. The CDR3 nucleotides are TGTGCCAGCAGCCTCTGGGGGGGCCGGGGCACAGATACGCAGTATTTT. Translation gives CASSLWGGRGTDTQYF.

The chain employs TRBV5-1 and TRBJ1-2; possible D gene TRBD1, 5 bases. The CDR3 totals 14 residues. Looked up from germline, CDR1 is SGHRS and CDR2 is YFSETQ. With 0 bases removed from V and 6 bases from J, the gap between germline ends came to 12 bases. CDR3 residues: CASSLDGGTDGYTF. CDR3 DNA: TGCGCCAGCAGCTTGGATGGCGGGACGGATGGCTACACCTTC.

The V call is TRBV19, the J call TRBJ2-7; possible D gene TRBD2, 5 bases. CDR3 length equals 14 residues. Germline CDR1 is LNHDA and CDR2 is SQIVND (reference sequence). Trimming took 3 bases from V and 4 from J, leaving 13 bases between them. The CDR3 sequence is CASSIPGTGYEQYF. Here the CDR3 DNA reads TGTGCCAGTAGTATCCCAGGTACGGGATACGAGCAGTACTTC.

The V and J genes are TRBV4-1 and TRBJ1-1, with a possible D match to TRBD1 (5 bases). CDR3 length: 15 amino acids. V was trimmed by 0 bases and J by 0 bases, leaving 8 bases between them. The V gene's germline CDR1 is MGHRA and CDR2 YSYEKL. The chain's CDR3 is CASSQDQGMNTEAFF. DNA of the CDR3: TGCGCCAGCAGCCAAGATCAGGGCATGAACACTGAAGCTTTCTTT.

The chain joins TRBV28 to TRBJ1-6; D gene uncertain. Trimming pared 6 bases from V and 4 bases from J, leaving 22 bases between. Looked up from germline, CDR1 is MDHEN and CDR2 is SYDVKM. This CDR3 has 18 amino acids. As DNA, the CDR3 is TGTGCCAGCAGCCCCCGACAAGGAAAGGCGGAGTATAATTCACCCCTCCACTTT. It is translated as CASSPRQGKAEYNSPLHF.

The DNA of the CDR3 is TGTGCCGGAGAAACTCAGGGGGCTTCTGGAAACACCATATATTTT. It encodes CAGETQGASGNTIYF. This chain connects TRBV6-5 to TRBJ1-3, with 8 bases lining up with TRBD1. Trimming at V came to 11 bases and at J to 1 base, leaving 10 bases not matched to a gene. This CDR3 is built from 15 residues. CDR1 is MNHEY, CDR2 SVGAGI, per germline.

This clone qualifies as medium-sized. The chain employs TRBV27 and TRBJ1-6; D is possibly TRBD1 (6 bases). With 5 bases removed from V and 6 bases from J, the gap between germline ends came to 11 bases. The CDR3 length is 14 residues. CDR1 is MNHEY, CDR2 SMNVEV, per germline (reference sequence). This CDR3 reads CASSRSGVNSPLHF. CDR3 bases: TGTGCCAGCAGTCGGTCAGGGGTTAATTCACCCCTCCACTTT.

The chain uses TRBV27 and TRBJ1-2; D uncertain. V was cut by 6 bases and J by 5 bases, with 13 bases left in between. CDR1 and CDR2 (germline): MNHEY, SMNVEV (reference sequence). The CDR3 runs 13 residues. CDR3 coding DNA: TGTGCCAGCAGAACGGGCGGAATGTATGGCTACACCTTC. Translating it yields CASRTGGMYGYTF.

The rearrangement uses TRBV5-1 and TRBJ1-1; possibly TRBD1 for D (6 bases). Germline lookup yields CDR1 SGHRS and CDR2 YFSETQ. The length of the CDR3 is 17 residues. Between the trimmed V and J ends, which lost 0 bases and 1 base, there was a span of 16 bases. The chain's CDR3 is CASSLGMLQGWNTEAFF. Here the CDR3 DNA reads TGCGCCAGCAGCTTGGGGATGTTACAGGGATGGAACACTGAAGCTTTCTTT.

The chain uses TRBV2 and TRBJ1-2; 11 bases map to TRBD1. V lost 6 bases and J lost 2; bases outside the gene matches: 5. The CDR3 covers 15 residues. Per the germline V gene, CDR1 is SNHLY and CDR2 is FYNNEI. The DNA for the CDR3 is TGTGCCAGCAGATTGGGGACAGGGGGAAACTATGGCTACACCTTC. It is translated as CASRLGTGGNYGYTF. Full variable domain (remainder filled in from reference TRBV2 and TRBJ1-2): EPEVTQTPSHQVTQMGQEVILRCVPISNHLYFYWYRQILGQKVEFLVSFYNNEISEKSEIFDDQFSVERPDGSNFTLKIRSTKLEDSAMYFCASRLGTGGNYGYTFGSGTRLTVV.

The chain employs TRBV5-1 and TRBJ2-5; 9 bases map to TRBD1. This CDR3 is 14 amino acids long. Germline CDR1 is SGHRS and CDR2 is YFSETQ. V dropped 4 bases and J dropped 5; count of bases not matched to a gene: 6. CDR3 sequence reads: CASSKGQGGETQYF. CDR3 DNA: TGCGCCAGCAGCAAGGGACAGGGAGGGGAGACCCAGTACTTC.

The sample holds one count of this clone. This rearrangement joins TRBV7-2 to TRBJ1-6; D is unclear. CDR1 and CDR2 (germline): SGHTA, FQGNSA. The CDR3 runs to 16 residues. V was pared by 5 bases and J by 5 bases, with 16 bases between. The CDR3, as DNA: TGTGCCAGCAGCCTGTGGGAGGTCACGAATAATTCACCCCTCCACTTT. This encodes CASSLWEVTNNSPLHF.

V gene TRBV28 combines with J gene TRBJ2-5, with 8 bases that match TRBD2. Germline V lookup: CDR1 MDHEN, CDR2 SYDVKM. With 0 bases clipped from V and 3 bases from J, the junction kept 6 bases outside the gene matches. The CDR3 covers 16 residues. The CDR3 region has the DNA TGTGCCAGCAGTTTATGGGTAGCGGGGACCAAAGAGACCCAGTACTTC. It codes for CASSLWVAGTKETQYF.

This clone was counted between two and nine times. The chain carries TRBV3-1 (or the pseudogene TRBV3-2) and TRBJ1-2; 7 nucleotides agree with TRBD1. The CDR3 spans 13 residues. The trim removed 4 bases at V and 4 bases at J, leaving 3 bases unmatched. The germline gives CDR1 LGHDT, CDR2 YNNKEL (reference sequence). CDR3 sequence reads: CASSPTGIYGYTF. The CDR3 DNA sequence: TGTGCCAGCAGCCCGACAGGGATCTATGGCTACACCTTC.

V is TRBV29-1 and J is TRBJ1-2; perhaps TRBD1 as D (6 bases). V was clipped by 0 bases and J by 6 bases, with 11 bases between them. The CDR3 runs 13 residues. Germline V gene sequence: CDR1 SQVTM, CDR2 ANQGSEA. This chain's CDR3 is CSVEDLGTNGYTF. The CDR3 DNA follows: TGCAGCGTTGAAGATCTGGGGACAAATGGCTACACCTTC.

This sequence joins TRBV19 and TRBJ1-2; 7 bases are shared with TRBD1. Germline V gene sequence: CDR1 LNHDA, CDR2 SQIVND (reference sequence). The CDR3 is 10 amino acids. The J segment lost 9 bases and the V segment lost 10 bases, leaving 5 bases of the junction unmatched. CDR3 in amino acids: CAIRGGSYTF. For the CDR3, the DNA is TGTGCCATCAGGGGGGGGAGCTACACCTTC. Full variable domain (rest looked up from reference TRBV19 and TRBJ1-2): DGGITQSPKYLFRKEGQNVTLSCEQNLNHDAMYWYRQDPGQGLRLIYYSQIVNDFQKGDIAEGYSVSREKKESFPLTVTSAQKNPTAFYLCAIRGGSYTFGSGTRLTVV.

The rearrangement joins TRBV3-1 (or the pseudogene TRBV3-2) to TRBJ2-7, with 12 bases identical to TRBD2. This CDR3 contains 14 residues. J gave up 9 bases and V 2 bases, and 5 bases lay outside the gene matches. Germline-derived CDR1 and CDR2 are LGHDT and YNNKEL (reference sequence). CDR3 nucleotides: TGTGCCAGCAGCCAATGGACTAGCGGGGCTTCGCAGTACTTC. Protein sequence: CASSQWTSGASQYF.

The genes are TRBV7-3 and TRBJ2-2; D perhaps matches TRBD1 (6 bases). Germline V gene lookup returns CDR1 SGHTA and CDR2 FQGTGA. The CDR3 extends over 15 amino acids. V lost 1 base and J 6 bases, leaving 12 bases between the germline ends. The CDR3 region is CASSLKPQGPGELFF. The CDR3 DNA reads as TGTGCCAGCAGCTTAAAACCACAGGGTCCCGGGGAGCTGTTTTTT.

The CDR3 DNA follows: TGTGCCAGCAGCCCGCGGGACAGGGAGCACGAGCAGTACTTC. Translated: CASSPRDREHEQYF. The chain employs TRBV11-2 and TRBJ2-7; 9 bases are shared with TRBD1. The CDR3 totals 14 residues. The germline V gene encodes CDR1 SGHAT and CDR2 FQNNGV. Trimming removed 5 bases from V and 5 bases from J; junction bases left unmatched: 7. The whole variable domain, filled in from reference TRBV11-2 and TRBJ2-7, reads EAGVAQSPRYKIIEKRQSVAFWCNPISGHATLYWYQQILGQGPKLLIQFQNNGVVDDSQLPKDRFSAERLKGVDSTLKIQPAKLEDSAVYLCASSPRDREHEQYFGPGTRLTVT.

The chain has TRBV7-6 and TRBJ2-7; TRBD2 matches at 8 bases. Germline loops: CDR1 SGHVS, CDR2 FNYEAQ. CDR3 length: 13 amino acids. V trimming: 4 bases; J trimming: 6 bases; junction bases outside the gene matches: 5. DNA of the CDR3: TGTGCCAGCAGCTCGACTCGGGGGGGCGAGCAGTACTTC. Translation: CASSSTRGGEQYF.

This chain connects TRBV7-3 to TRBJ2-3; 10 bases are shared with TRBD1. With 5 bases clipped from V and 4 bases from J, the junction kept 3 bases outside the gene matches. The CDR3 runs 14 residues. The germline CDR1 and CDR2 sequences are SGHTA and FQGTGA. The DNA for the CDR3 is TGTGCCAGCAGCCCCGGGACAGGGGCAGATACGCAGTATTTT. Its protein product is CASSPGTGADTQYF.

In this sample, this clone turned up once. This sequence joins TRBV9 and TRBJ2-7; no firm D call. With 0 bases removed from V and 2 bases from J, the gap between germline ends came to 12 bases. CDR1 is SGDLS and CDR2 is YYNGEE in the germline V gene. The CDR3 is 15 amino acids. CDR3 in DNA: TGTGCCAGCAGCGTAGGTTGGGAAAAGGCCTACGAGCAGTACTTC. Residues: CASSVGWEKAYEQYF.

The CDR3 loop reads CATSMGGLQSGYGYTF. CDR3 DNA sequence: TGTGCCACCAGCATGGGTGGCCTACAGAGTGGCTATGGCTACACCTTC. The rearrangement links TRBV15 to TRBJ1-2; D unresolved. This CDR3 comprises 16 residues. Germline V gives CDR1 LNHNV, CDR2 YYDKDF (reference sequence). Trimming removed 4 bases at V and 4 bases at J, with 19 bases between.

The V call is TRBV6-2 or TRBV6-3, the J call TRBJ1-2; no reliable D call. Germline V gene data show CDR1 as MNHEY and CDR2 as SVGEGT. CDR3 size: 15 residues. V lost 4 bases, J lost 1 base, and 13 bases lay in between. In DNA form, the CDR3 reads TGTGCCAGCAGTTTTAAGCGGGCTGATAACTATGGCTACACCTTC. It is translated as CASSFKRADNYGYTF.